A selection of T cell receptor beta chains follows, all from one sample in a study of blood T cell repertoires in COVID-19. This table comes from immunoSEQ multiplex PCR, and its TCRdb copy is limited to in-frame clones, with some not included. The sample contains 150,000 or so clones, approximately 80% of which appear only once. Sequencing input: peripheral blood. The receptors shown here come from a woman of 80 years or more with active or convalescent COVID-19. The CDR3 runs from the conserved cysteine through the conserved F or W. D genes are given only for firm matches. Expanded clones are given a class, and other clones once, few, many or no size at all.

CDR3 protein: CASKGQLNSPLHF; CDR3 DNA: TGTGCCAGCAAGGGACAGCTTAATTCACCCCTCCACTTT; V gene: TRBV6-1; J gene: TRBJ1-6; clone size: .; D gene: TRBD1
CDR3 protein: CASSYSGEPYEQYF; CDR3 DNA: TGTGCCAGCAGTTACTCCGGGGAACCCTACGAGCAGTACTTC; V gene: TRBV6-6; J gene: TRBJ2-7; clone size: .; D gene: .
CDR3 protein: CASTTTANTEAFF; CDR3 DNA: TGTGCCAGCACCACGACAGCAAACACTGAAGCTTTCTTT; V gene: TRBV12-3/TRBV12-4; J gene: TRBJ1-1; clone size: once; D gene: .
CDR3 protein: CTSSQADILAGGRYNEQFF; CDR3 DNA: TGCACCAGCAGCCAAGCTGATATTTTAGCGGGGGGGAGATACAATGAGCAGTTCTTC; V gene: TRBV1; J gene: TRBJ2-1; clone size: .; D gene: .
CDR3 protein: CASSRSWGPNTEAFF; CDR3 DNA: TGTGCCAGCAGCCGCAGTTGGGGGCCGAACACTGAAGCTTTCTTT; V gene: TRBV6-2/TRBV6-3; J gene: TRBJ1-1; clone size: few; D gene: .
CDR3 protein: CASSLLAGRTDTQYF; CDR3 DNA: TGCGCCAGCAGCTTGCTAGCGGGCCGCACAGATACGCAGTATTTT; V gene: TRBV5-1; J gene: TRBJ2-3; clone size: .; D gene: TRBD2
CDR3 protein: CASSLNPGLAASSYNEQFF; CDR3 DNA: TGTGCCAGCAGCTTAAATCCGGGACTAGCGGCTAGCTCCTACAATGAGCAGTTCTTC; V gene: TRBV7-3; J gene: TRBJ2-1; clone size: .; D gene: TRBD2
CDR3 protein: CASSQQENYGYTF; CDR3 DNA: TGTGCCAGCAGCCAACAGGAAAACTATGGCTACACCTTC; V gene: TRBV28; J gene: TRBJ1-2; clone size: .; D gene: .
CDR3 protein: CASSATGRTYEQYF; CDR3 DNA: TGCGCCAGCAGTGCGACCGGGAGAACCTACGAGCAGTACTTC; V gene: TRBV10-1; J gene: TRBJ2-7; clone size: .; D gene: .
CDR3 protein: CASSQRVGGGFGNEQFF; CDR3 DNA: TGTGCCAGCAGCCAACGGGTCGGGGGGGGTTTTGGCAATGAGCAGTTCTTC; V gene: TRBV3-1/TRBV3-2; J gene: TRBJ2-1; clone size: .; D gene: TRBD2
CDR3 protein: CASSLSSQRYEQYF; CDR3 DNA: TGTGCCAGCAGCTTAAGTTCCCAGCGTTACGAGCAGTACTTC; V gene: TRBV7-9; J gene: TRBJ2-7; clone size: .; D gene: .
CDR3 protein: CASSQDYGGYTF; CDR3 DNA: TGCGCCAGCAGCCAAGATTACGGTGGCTACACCTTC; V gene: TRBV4-1; J gene: TRBJ1-2; clone size: once; D gene: .
CDR3 protein: CASSLLPAGNTEAFF; CDR3 DNA: TGTGCCAGCAGTTTACTACCGGCAGGGAACACTGAAGCTTTCTTT; V gene: TRBV28; J gene: TRBJ1-1; clone size: once; D gene: .
CDR3 protein: CASSGETQYF; CDR3 DNA: TGTGCCAGCTCCGGGGAGACCCAGTACTTC; V gene: TRBV18; J gene: TRBJ2-5; clone size: .; D gene: .
CDR3 protein: CASSPGLAGDTQYF; CDR3 DNA: TGTGCCAGCAGCCCTGGACTAGCGGGGGATACGCAGTATTTT; V gene: TRBV7-3; J gene: TRBJ2-3; clone size: .; D gene: TRBD2
CDR3 protein: CASSAGQAAGELFF; CDR3 DNA: TGTGCCAGCAGCGCGGGACAGGCGGCCGGGGAGCTGTTTTTT; V gene: TRBV21-1; J gene: TRBJ2-2; clone size: .; D gene: .
CDR3 protein: CASSIDQTVPQHF; CDR3 DNA: TGTGCCAGTAGTATAGATCAGACAGTTCCCCAGCATTTT; V gene: TRBV19; J gene: TRBJ1-5; clone size: once; D gene: .
CDR3 protein: CASSDPTTSGGPHSYNEQFF; CDR3 DNA: TGCGCCAGCAGTGACCCTACGACTAGCGGGGGCCCCCATTCCTACAATGAGCAGTTCTTC; V gene: TRBV10-1; J gene: TRBJ2-1; clone size: .; D gene: TRBD2
CDR3 protein: CASSWTRGISGNTIYF; CDR3 DNA: TGTGCCAGCAGTTGGACCAGGGGGATCTCTGGAAACACCATATATTTT; V gene: TRBV28; J gene: TRBJ1-3; clone size: few; D gene: TRBD1
CDR3 protein: CSVSITGISGNTIYF; CDR3 DNA: TGCAGCGTATCCATTACAGGGATCTCTGGAAACACCATATATTTT; V gene: TRBV29-1; J gene: TRBJ1-3; clone size: .; D gene: .
CDR3 protein: CASSPGDMSTNEKLFF; CDR3 DNA: TGCGCCAGCAGCCCGGGGGATATGTCGACTAATGAAAAACTGTTTTTT; V gene: TRBV4-1; J gene: TRBJ1-4; clone size: .; D gene: .